Presented here are 23 T cell receptor beta chains from one specimen sequenced in a study of response to subunit inactivated influenza vaccine. TCRdb re-derived calls from the RT-PCR reads in MiXCR, one entry per CDR3 protein. The data contain some 540,000 distinct CDR3 sequences, under 30% of them singletons. The sample was also linked to a second study, of T cells expressing NK-cell markers. This second study notes: Template switching by 5'RACE with UMIs generated the TCR beta cDNA.

Here the sequenced sample was CD4+ T cells sorted from PBMCs, taken approximately 12 days after vaccination. The source is a man aged 45-65 years who received an inactivated influenza vaccine.

This chain joins TRBV19 and TRBJ1-4, with D unclear. V was clipped by 3 bases and J by 5 bases, with 10 bases between them. Per germline, CDR1 LNHDA and CDR2 SQIVND (reference sequence). This CDR3 is built from 14 residues. CDR3 sequence reads: CASSIGIENEKLFF. CDR3 nucleotides: TGTGCCAGTAGTATCGGGATCGAGAATGAAAAACTGTTTTTT. Supplemented by reference TRBV19 and TRBJ1-4, the full variable domain reads DGGITQSPKYLFRKEGQNVTLSCEQNLNHDAMYWYRQDPGQGLRLIYYSQIVNDFQKGDIAEGYSVSREKKESFPLTVTSAQKNPTAFYLCASSIGIENEKLFFGSGTQLSVL.

In its sample, this clonotype was seen many times. The chain is built from TRBV5-1 and TRBJ2-7; 7 nucleotides match TRBD1. In germline, CDR1 is SGHRS, CDR2 YFSETQ. V dropped 5 bases and J dropped 3; count of bases not matched to a gene: 5. CDR3 length equals 13 residues. The CDR3 loop is CASRPGTDYEQYF. In DNA, the CDR3 is TGCGCCAGCAGGCCGGGGACAGACTACGAGCAGTACTTC.

Many counts were recorded for this clonotype. The V call is TRBV29-1, the J call TRBJ2-1; 8 bases align to TRBD2. Unmatched junction bases numbered 7, after V lost 6 bases and J lost 12 bases. This CDR3 contains 11 residues. Looked up from germline, CDR1 is SQVTM and CDR2 is ANQGSEA. The CDR3 bases are TGCAGCGTCGTAGCGGGAAAGGGGCAGTTCTTC. It translates to CSVVAGKGQFF.

This chain connects TRBV20-1 to TRBJ2-5, with 10 bases fitting TRBD2. Losses at the gene ends were 4 bases for V and 10 bases for J; bases not matched to a gene: 9. The CDR3 is 13 residues long. Looked up from germline, CDR1 is DFQATT and CDR2 is SNEGSKA (reference sequence). The CDR3 spells CSANGLADLSQYF. The CDR3 coding sequence is TGCAGTGCTAACGGACTAGCGGACTTGAGCCAGTACTTC.

This clonotype showed up just a few times. This sequence joins TRBV4-1 and TRBJ2-2, with D uncertain. The CDR3 loop spans 15 amino acids. Trimming took off 1 base at V and 1 base at J, with 7 bases between the two ends. Germline values: CDR1 MGHRA, CDR2 YSYEKL. For the CDR3, the DNA is TGCGCCAGCAGCCAAGTCCCGGGGAACACCGGGGAGCTGTTTTTT. The encoded protein is CASSQVPGNTGELFF.

This clonotype was counted only a few times. This chain links TRBV28 with TRBJ2-7; 13 bases agree with TRBD2. This CDR3 is built from 16 residues. The V gene end was trimmed by 2 bases and the J gene end by 5 bases; junction bases not matched to a gene: 6. Germline assignment: CDR1 MDHEN and CDR2 SYDVKM. The CDR3 reads CASSLPGLAGVDEQYF. The CDR3 region has the DNA TGTGCCAGCAGTTTACCTGGACTAGCGGGAGTCGACGAGCAGTACTTC.

The V call is TRBV7-2, the J call TRBJ2-7, with TRBD2 identical over 10 bases. CDR1 and CDR2 (germline): SGHTA, FQGNSA. The CDR3 runs 14 residues. V was clipped by 4 bases and J by 6 bases; unmatched bases: 6. CDR3 bases: TGTGCCAGCAGCTCAATAGCGGGGGGAAGCGAGCAGTACTTC. Translated, it gives CASSSIAGGSEQYF.

This clonotype has a count of ten or more. This chain joins TRBV29-1 and TRBJ2-5, with a possible D match to TRBD2 (6 bases). CDR3 size: 13 residues. V lost 5 bases and J lost 5, with 15 bases in between. Germline CDR1 reads SQVTM; CDR2 reads ANQGSEA. CDR3 protein: CSVRDSLGETQYF. CDR3 nucleotide sequence: TGCAGCGTTCGGGACTCCCTGGGGGAGACCCAGTACTTC.

This clonotype was counted only a few times. CDR3 DNA sequence: TGTGCCAGCAGCCTTACAGGGACGGCCACTGAAGCTTTCTTT. This encodes CASSLTGTATEAFF. The J gene is TRBJ1-1, the V gene TRBV6-2 or TRBV6-3; D is perhaps TRBD1 (6 bases). V lost 6 bases, J lost 4 bases, and 15 bases lay in between. This CDR3 is built from 14 residues. In germline, CDR1 is MNHEY, CDR2 SVGEGT.

Written as DNA, the CDR3 is TGTGCCACCAGCAGAGAAATTGGCGGCTACGAGCAGTACTTC. Translated: CATSREIGGYEQYF. The chain has TRBV15 and TRBJ2-7; no clear D. Trimming removed 0 bases from V and 3 bases from J, with 9 bases in between. The CDR3 spans 14 residues. Germline assignment: CDR1 LNHNV and CDR2 YYDKDF (reference sequence).

This chain connects TRBV7-2 to TRBJ1-4, with a weak D call TRBD1 (5 bases). The CDR3 is 14 residues long. From germline, CDR1 is SGHTA and CDR2 FQGNSA. V was pared by 6 bases and J by 8 bases, with 16 bases between. The CDR3 reads CASSPGALGEKLFF. In DNA form, the CDR3 reads TGTGCCAGCAGTCCCGGGGCTCTAGGCGAAAAACTGTTTTTT.

The V call is TRBV7-9, the J call TRBJ1-4, with D possibly being TRBD1 (5 bases). In germline, CDR1 is SEHNR, CDR2 FQNEAQ (reference sequence). V lost 4 bases and J lost 5, with 11 bases in between. There are 14 residues in the CDR3. Written as DNA, the CDR3 is TGTGCCAGCAGCTCCGGGACCCAAAATGAAAAACTGTTTTTT. Translating it yields CASSSGTQNEKLFF.

The CDR3 DNA sequence: TGTGCCAGCAGCCCTACGACAGGCGCACCCTATGGCTACACCTTC. Encoded protein: CASSPTTGAPYGYTF. This chain connects TRBV5-6 to TRBJ1-2; weak D call: TRBD1 (6 bases). V was trimmed by 4 bases and J by 4 bases, leaving 17 bases between them. CDR3 length equals 15 residues. CDR1 and CDR2 from the germline V gene are SGHDT and YYEEEE.

The chain links TRBV27 to TRBJ2-1; 7 bases align to TRBD1. The CDR3 totals 14 residues. Germline trimming cut 8 bases from V and 0 bases from J; bases unmatched to any gene: 4. Germline V CDR1 and CDR2: MNHEY, SMNVEV (reference sequence). This CDR3 reads CASQRQGSYNEQFF. The CDR3 nucleotides are TGTGCCAGCCAAAGACAGGGCTCCTACAATGAGCAGTTCTTC.

This chain connects TRBV29-1 to TRBJ2-5; 7 bases match TRBD1. Losses at the gene ends were 8 bases for V and 3 bases for J; bases not matched to a gene: 18. The CDR3 spans 16 residues. The germline V gene encodes CDR1 SQVTM and CDR2 ANQGSEA. The chain's CDR3 is CSTSAPDREQKETQYF. The CDR3 DNA follows: TGCAGCACATCTGCACCAGACAGGGAACAGAAAGAGACCCAGTACTTC.

This chain joins TRBV11-2 and TRBJ2-1; maybe TRBD2 (6 bases). Germline values: CDR1 SGHAT, CDR2 FQNNGV. V was clipped by 5 bases and J by 8 bases, with 16 bases between them. The CDR3 has 14 amino acids. The CDR3 loop reads CASSPDDWRDEQFF. The CDR3 DNA is TGTGCCAGCAGCCCTGACGATTGGAGGGATGAGCAGTTCTTC.

V gene TRBV6-2 or TRBV6-3 combines with J gene TRBJ2-7; TRBD2 agrees at 13 bases. Germline loops: CDR1 MNHEY, CDR2 SVGEGT. V shed 0 bases and J 2 bases; nucleotides not matched to a gene: 4. The CDR3 totals 17 residues. CDR3 DNA: TGTGCCAGCAGTTACTCGACTAGCGGGAGGTTTGCCTACGAGCAGTACTTC. This gives the protein CASSYSTSGRFAYEQYF.

This clonotype was found a few times. J is TRBJ2-5 and V is TRBV9, with a possible D match to TRBD2 (5 bases). The CDR3 consists of 15 residues. Germline V CDR1 and CDR2: SGDLS, YYNGEE. V was cut by 4 bases and J by 5 bases, with 18 bases left in between. The chain's CDR3 is CASSPGVGVWETQYF. CDR3 DNA: TGTGCCAGCAGCCCCGGCGTGGGAGTTTGGGAGACCCAGTACTTC.

V is TRBV7-2 and J is TRBJ2-3; D is undetermined. Germline V lookup: CDR1 SGHTA, CDR2 FQGNSA. The CDR3 consists of 11 residues. V dropped 7 bases and J dropped 6 bases, with 8 bases sitting between them. CDR3 region: CASTTRDTQYF. The CDR3, as DNA: TGTGCCAGCACCACCAGGGATACGCAGTATTTT.

The V and J genes are TRBV3-1 and TRBJ2-7; 8 bases match TRBD1. Trimming took 3 bases from V and 6 from J; bases not matched to a gene: 10. The CDR3 contains 15 residues. Looked up from germline, CDR1 is LGHDT and CDR2 is YNNKEL (reference sequence). The CDR3 is CASSHGGTGSTEQYF. As DNA, the CDR3 is TGTGCCAGCAGCCACGGCGGGACAGGTTCTACCGAGCAGTACTTC.

The chain links TRBV7-7 to TRBJ2-5; TRBD2 matches 8 bases. This CDR3 spans 16 amino acids. After removal of 4 bases from V and 3 bases from J, the junction contained 10 bases not matched to a gene. Germline assignment: CDR1 SSHAT and CDR2 FNYEAQ (reference sequence). CDR3 sequence (DNA): TGTGCCAGCAGCTCGGCGGGACTAGGAGGAAAAGAGACCCAGTACTTC. This codes for CASSSAGLGGKETQYF.

The V call is TRBV7-2, the J call TRBJ2-2; 7 nucleotides align to TRBD1. Germline CDR1 is SGHTA and CDR2 is FQGNSA. Germline trimming cut 0 bases from V and 7 bases from J; bases unmatched to any gene: 5. CDR3 length: 15 amino acids. Here the CDR3 DNA reads TGTGCCAGCAGCTTAGCAGGGGGCCAGGGCGGGGAGCTGTTTTTT. Encoded protein: CASSLAGGQGGELFF. Looking up the rest from reference TRBV7-2 and TRBJ2-2 gives the full variable domain: GAGVSQSPSNKVTEKGKDVELRCDPISGHTALYWYRQSLGQGLEFLIYFQGNSAPDKSGLPSDRFSAERTGGSVSTLTIQRTQQEDSAVYLCASSLAGGQGGELFFGEGSRLTVL.

This clonotype has only a few counts. V is TRBV15 and J is TRBJ1-5; D unclear. Between the trimmed V and J ends, which lost 0 bases and 5 bases, there was a span of 8 bases. The CDR3 consists of 14 residues. The V gene's germline CDR1 is LNHNV and CDR2 YYDKDF (reference sequence). The CDR3 DNA reads TGTGCCACCAGCAGAGATACCTGGGATCAGCCCCAGCATTTT. This translates into CATSRDTWDQPQHF.